Each of the 8 T cell receptor beta chains below was sequenced from the same sample in a study of human CD8 memory T cell subsets. The authors made TCR beta libraries using UMI-labeled 5' RACE. TCRdb processed the 5' RACE reads again and assigns one entry to each CDR3 protein, with no DNA. The sample data list 5,000 to 8,000 distinct CDR3 sequences. The authors defined TPEX cells as CCR7+ PD-1+ TIGIT+ early memory CD8+ T cells carrying exhausted-like traits. Source material: CD8+ T cells from PBMCs. Receptors originate from a human donor in good health.

The chain links TRBV29-1 to TRBJ2-7; TCRdb's assignment of TRBD1 cannot be checked, as there is no DNA. Germline V gives CDR1 SQVTM, CDR2 ANQGSEA. The CDR3 is 13 amino acids. The CDR3 sequence: CSVAQGRANEQYF.

The genes are TRBV5-1 and TRBJ2-1; as DNA is missing, the TRBD2 call by TCRdb cannot be tested. The CDR3 spans 15 residues. The germline V gene has CDR1 SGHRS and CDR2 YFSETQ. The CDR3 is CASMRAGDLYNEQFF.

V gene TRBV28 combines with J gene TRBJ1-2; TCRdb designates TRBD1, a call that cannot be tested without DNA. CDR1 is MDHEN, CDR2 SYDVKM, per germline. This CDR3 has 16 amino acids. The CDR3 sequence is CASGKGGSGQIYGYTF.

This chain connects TRBV14 to TRBJ2-2. The CDR3 consists of 14 residues. The germline V gene has CDR1 SGHDN and CDR2 FVKESK. CDR3 residues: CASSQFGDSGELFF. The whole variable domain, remainder taken from reference TRBV14 and TRBJ2-2, is EAGVTQFPSHSVIEKGQTVTLRCDPISGHDNLYWYRRVMGKEIKFLLHFVKESKQDESGMPNNRFLAERTGGTYSTLKVQPAELEDSGVYFCASSQFGDSGELFFGEGSRLTVL.

Here the CDR3 reads CASSPLGQGKIYEQYF. The chain is built from TRBV28 and TRBJ2-7; lacking DNA, the TRBD1 call made by TCRdb goes unchecked. The CDR3 runs to 16 residues. CDR1 and CDR2 (germline): MDHEN, SYDVKM.

The chain recombines TRBV14 with TRBJ1-5; TCRdb names TRBD1, which stays unverified in the absence of DNA. The CDR3 covers 12 residues. Germline V gene lookup returns CDR1 SGHDN and CDR2 FVKESK. The CDR3 region is CASSQAGEPQHF.

The chain joins TRBV5-1 to TRBJ2-3; with no DNA, the TCRdb D assignment of TRBD1 cannot be verified. Germline V lookup: CDR1 SGHRS, CDR2 YFSETQ. This CDR3 spans 13 amino acids. The CDR3 loop is CASSFRLGGTQYF.

V usage is TRBV7-9 and J usage is TRBJ1-1; TCRdb designates TRBD1, a call that cannot be tested without DNA. The germline gives CDR1 SEHNR, CDR2 FQNEAQ (reference sequence). CDR3 length: 14 residues. CDR3: CASSSPFLGAEAFF. Full variable domain (outside the CDR3, taken from reference TRBV7-9 and TRBJ1-1): DTGVSQNPRHKITKRGQNVTFRCDPISEHNRLYWYRQTLGQGPEFLTYFQNEAQLEKSRLLSDRFSAERPKGSFSTLEIQRTEQGDSAMYLCASSSPFLGAEAFFGQGTRLTVV.